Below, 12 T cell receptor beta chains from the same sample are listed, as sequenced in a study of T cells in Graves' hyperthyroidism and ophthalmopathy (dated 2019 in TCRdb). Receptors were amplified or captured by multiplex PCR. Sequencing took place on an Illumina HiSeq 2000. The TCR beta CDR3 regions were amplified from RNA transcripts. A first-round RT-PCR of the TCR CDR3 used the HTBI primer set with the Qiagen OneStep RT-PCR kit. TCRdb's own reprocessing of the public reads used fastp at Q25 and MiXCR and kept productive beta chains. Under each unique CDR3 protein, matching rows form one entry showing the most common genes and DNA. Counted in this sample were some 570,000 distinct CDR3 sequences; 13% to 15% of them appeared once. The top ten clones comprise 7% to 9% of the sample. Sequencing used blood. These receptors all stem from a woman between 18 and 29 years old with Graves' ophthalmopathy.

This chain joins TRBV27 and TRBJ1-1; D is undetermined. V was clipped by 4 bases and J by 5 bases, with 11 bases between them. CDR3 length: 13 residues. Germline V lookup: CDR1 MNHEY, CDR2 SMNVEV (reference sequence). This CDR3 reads CASSSPGGTEAFF. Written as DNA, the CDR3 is TGTGCCAGCAGTTCCCCCGGAGGGACTGAAGCTTTCTTT.

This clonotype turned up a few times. The CDR3 protein is CASSEGTSVGTGYPSGANVLTF. For the CDR3, the DNA is TGTGCCAGCAGTGAGGGCACATCCGTAGGGACAGGCTACCCCTCTGGGGCCAACGTCCTGACTTTC. This chain links TRBV25-1 with TRBJ2-6, with TRBD1 matching 8 bases. The CDR3 has 22 amino acids. The V gene end was trimmed by 3 bases and the J gene end by 0 bases; junction bases not matched to a gene: 19. The V gene's germline CDR1 is MGHDK and CDR2 SYGVNS.

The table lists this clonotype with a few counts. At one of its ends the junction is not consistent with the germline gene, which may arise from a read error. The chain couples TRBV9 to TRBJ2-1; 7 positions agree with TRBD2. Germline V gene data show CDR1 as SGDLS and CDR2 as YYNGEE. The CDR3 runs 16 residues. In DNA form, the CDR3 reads TGTGCCAGCAGCGTAGCCCCGACTAGCTCCCACAATGAGCAGTTCTTC. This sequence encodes CASSVAPTSSHNEQFF.

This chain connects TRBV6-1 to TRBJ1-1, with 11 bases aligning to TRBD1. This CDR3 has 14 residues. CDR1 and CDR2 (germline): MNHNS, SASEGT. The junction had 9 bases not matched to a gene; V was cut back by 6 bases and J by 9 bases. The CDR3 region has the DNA TGTGCCAGCAGGACTCCAGGACAGGGGGCGAAAGCTTTCTTT. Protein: CASRTPGQGAKAFF.

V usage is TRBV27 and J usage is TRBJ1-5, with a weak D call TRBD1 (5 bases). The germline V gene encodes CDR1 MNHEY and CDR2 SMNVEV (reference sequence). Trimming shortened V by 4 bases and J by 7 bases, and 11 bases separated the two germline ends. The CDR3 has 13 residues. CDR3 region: CASSSGPLQPQHF. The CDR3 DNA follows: TGTGCCAGCAGTTCGGGGCCCCTGCAGCCCCAGCATTTT.

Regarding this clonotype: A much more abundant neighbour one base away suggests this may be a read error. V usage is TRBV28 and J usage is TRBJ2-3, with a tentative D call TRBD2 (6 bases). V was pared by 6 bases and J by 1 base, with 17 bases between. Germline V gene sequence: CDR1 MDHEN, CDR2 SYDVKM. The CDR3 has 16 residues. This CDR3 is CASSQDGLTRTDTQYF. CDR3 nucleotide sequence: TGTGCCAGCAGCCAAGACGGACTAACCCGCACAGATACGCAGTATTTT.

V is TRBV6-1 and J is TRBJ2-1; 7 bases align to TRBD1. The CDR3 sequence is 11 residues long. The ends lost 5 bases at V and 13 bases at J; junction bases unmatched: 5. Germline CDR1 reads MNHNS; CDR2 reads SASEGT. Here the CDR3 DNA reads TGTGCCAGCAGTTCAGACAGGGTCCAGTTCTTC. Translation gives CASSSDRVQFF.

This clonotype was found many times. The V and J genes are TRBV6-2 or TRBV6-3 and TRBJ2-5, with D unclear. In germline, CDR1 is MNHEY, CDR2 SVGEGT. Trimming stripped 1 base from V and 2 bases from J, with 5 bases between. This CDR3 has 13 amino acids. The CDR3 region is CASSYWQQETQYF. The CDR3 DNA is TGTGCCAGCAGTTACTGGCAGCAAGAGACCCAGTACTTC.

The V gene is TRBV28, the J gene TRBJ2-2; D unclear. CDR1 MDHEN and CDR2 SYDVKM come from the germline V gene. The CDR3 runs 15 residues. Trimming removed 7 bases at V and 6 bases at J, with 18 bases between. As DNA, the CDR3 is TGTGCCAGCACGCCGGGTCAAGAACGGGCCGGGGAGCTGTTTTTT. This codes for CASTPGQERAGELFF.

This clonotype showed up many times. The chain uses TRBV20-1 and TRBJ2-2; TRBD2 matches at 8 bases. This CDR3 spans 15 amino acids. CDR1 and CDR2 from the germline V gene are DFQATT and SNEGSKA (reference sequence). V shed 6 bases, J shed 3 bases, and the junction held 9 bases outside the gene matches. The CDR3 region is CSAYRGGPDTGELFF. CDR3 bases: TGCAGTGCCTATCGGGGGGGACCCGACACCGGGGAGCTGTTTTTT.

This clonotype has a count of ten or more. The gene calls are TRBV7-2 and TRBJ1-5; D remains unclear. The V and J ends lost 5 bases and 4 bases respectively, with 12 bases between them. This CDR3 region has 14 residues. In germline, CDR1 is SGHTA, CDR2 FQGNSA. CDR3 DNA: TGTGCCAGCAGCCCCGCTGGGTGGAATCAGCCCCAGCATTTT. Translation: CASSPAGWNQPQHF.

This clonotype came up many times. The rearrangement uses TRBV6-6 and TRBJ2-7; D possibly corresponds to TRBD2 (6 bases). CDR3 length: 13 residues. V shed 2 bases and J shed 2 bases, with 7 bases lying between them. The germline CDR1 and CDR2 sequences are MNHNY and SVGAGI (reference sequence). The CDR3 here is CASSYREPYEQYF. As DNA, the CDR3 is TGTGCCAGCAGTTACCGGGAGCCCTACGAGCAGTACTTC.